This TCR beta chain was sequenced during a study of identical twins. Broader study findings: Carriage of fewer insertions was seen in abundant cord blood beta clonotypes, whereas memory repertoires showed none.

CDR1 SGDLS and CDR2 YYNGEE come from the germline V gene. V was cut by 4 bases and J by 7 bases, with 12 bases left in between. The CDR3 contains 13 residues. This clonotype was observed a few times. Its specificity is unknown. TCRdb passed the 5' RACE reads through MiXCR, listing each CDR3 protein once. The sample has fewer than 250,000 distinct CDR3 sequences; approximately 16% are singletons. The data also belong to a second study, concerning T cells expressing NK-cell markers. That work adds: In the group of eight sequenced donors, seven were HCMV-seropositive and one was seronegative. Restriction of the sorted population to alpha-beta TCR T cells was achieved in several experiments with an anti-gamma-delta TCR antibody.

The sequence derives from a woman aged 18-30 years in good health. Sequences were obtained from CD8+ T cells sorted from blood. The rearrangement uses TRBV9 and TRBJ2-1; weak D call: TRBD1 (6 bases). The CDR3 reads CASSWGLGNEQFF. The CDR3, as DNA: TGTGCCAGCAGCTGGGGGCTGGGGAATGAGCAGTTCTTC.